This T cell receptor beta chain came from a study of cytomegalovirus exposure and HLA in healthy donors. Details on this clone: Its matching antigen is unknown.

The PCR ran on 60 Vbeta and 13 Jbeta primers. Here immunoSEQ multiplex PCR was the method, and the copy in TCRdb shows in-frame clones only, minus some. The sample has around 92,000 clones, 81% seen once. Among the donors, all were healthy bone marrow donors. Study-wide points: Differences between HLA loci emerged in a later analysis of TCR association rates, with DRB1 most and HLA-C fewest. In an earlier analysis, productive rearrangement rates for most beta V segments clustered near 87% or 30%. Later analysis identified a missense DCLRE1C variant that was linked to TCR beta V- and J-gene trimming.

This CDR3 contains 12 residues. Germline loops: CDR1 MNHNS, CDR2 SASEGT. V gave up 3 bases and J gave up 2 bases, with 4 bases separating them. Material: PBMCs. The TCR sequence derives from a girl aged 2 to 9 in good health and CMV-seropositive. The J gene is TRBJ1-2, the V gene TRBV6-1; D unclear. The CDR3 protein is CASSDRNYGYTF. The CDR3 DNA reads as TGTGCCAGCAGTGACAGGAACTATGGCTACACCTTC.